Sequencing of this T cell receptor (beta chain) was carried out in a study of CD8 T cells in ankylosing spondylitis. Details on this clonotype: The antigen remains undetermined.

Libraries of TCR beta came from quantitative 5'-RACE with molecular barcodes. TCRdb re-derived calls from the 5' RACE reads in MiXCR, one entry per CDR3 protein. The table has more than 600,000 distinct CDR3 sequences, roughly 19% seen once; the top ten hold about a fifth. Study conclusions and caveats: In ankylosing spondylitis blood, a motif of roughly 8 highly homologous TCR beta variants appeared characteristic. Some motif variants were previously reported in reactive arthritis synovial fluid and blood. Enrichment of disease-linked clones was reportedly significant in matched ankylosing spondylitis synovial fluid. The disease-linked clones had a CD8+ phenotype and low blood frequencies.

CDR3 length equals 19 residues. V lost 4 bases, J lost 0 bases, and 24 bases lay in between. Per the germline V gene, CDR1 is MDHEN and CDR2 is SYDVKM. The sequenced sample was blood, either unsorted or a sorted T cell fraction (not recorded which). This rearrangement joins TRBV28 to TRBJ1-2, with a weak D call TRBD1 (6 bases). The sequence derives from a male donor with ankylosing spondylitis. DNA for the CDR3: TGTGCCAGCAGTTCCTATGAAGGGGGAACTTTGTGGCCTAACTATGGCTACACCTTC. Encoded protein: CASSSYEGGTLWPNYGYTF.